This entry concerns a single T cell receptor beta chain. Time point described: newly diagnosed GD, antithyroid drugs for less than 3 months. Researchers made the TCR library from RNA that was extracted from PBMCs. These data are taken from a study of regulatory T cells in long-lasting Graves disease. Building of the TCR beta libraries involved iRepertoire HTBI primers and Arm-PCR of CDR3 regions. TCRdb re-called the multiplex PCR reads through MiXCR, storing one row per CDR3 protein. The sample contains roughly 610,000 distinct CDR3 sequences, 15% to 20% of which appear only once. The ends were cut back, 2 bases at V and 6 bases at J, with 14 bases in the middle. CDR1 DFQATT and CDR2 SNEGSKA come from the germline V gene (reference sequence). This CDR3 spans 14 amino acids. The data also belong to a second study, concerning T cells in Graves' hyperthyroidism and ophthalmopathy.

The receptor comes from a man between 18 and 35 years old with Graves disease. The starting material was peripheral blood mononuclear cells (PBMCs), obtained at new diagnosis, from a patient treated with antithyroid drugs. V usage is TRBV20-1 and J usage is TRBJ1-5; D is perhaps TRBD1 (6 bases). The CDR3 sequence: CSARRAGDVQPQHF. CDR3 in DNA: TGCAGTGCTAGAAGGGCAGGGGACGTTCAGCCCCAGCATTTT.